This TCR beta chain was retrieved from a study of T cells in Graves' hyperthyroidism and ophthalmopathy. Germline CDR1 reads DFQATT; CDR2 reads SNEGSKA (reference sequence). The CDR3 is 15 residues long. The V end was cut by 0 bases, the J end by 1 base, with 13 bases between. Amplification yielded TCR beta CDR3 regions, with RNA transcripts as the source. The HTBI primer set was used in a first-round RT-PCR of the TCR CDR3. Each CDR3 protein gets one entry after TCRdb re-called the multiplex PCR reads with MiXCR. The sample carries some 720,000 distinct CDR3 sequences, about 16% recorded once. Overall study findings and caveats: By a 13 V-J model, ophthalmopathy was set apart from stable hyperthyroidism. With a median lead of 6.5 months before onset, the model predicted ophthalmopathy.

This clonotype was seen a few times. What it binds is unknown. The chain couples TRBV20-1 to TRBJ2-7, with a weak D call TRBD2 (5 bases). This sequence was found in a man aged 18 to 30 with Graves' hyperthyroidism. Sequencing was done on a sample of blood. This CDR3 is CSARDIAEGSYEQYF. The CDR3 DNA reads TGCAGTGCTAGAGATATAGCCGAGGGATCCTACGAGCAGTACTTC.